Each of the 27 T cell receptor beta chains below was sequenced from the same sample in a study of post-analysis software for immune sequencing data. The antigens of these receptors remain unknown. Prepared libraries of TCR beta cDNA carried unique molecular identifiers. TCRdb independently ran MiXCR on the PCR reads; one entry per CDR3 protein. The table lists approximately 250,000 distinct CDR3 sequences, roughly a third of them singletons. Overall study results and limits: The study found TRBV5-6, TRBV5-1 and TRBV20-1 among five TRBV segments more frequent in patients than controls.

The sample was blood. The receptors were gathered from a girl aged 10 to 17 with multiple sclerosis.

The table lists this clonotype with a few counts. A much larger clone lies a single base off, so this may be a read error. The J gene is TRBJ2-6, the V gene TRBV6-5; possible D gene TRBD1, 5 bases. CDR3 length equals 15 residues. Germline values: CDR1 MNHEY, CDR2 SVGAGI. CDR3 in amino acids: CASRETGSGANVRTF. In DNA, the CDR3 is TGTGCCAGCAGGGAAACTGGCTCTGGGGCCAACGTCCGGACTTTC.

This chain connects TRBV12-3 or TRBV12-4 to TRBJ2-1; D possibly corresponds to TRBD2 (6 bases). The V gene lost 5 bases and the J gene lost 4 bases, with 12 bases spanning the gap. CDR3 length: 14 residues. CDR3 coding DNA: TGTGCCAGCAGTCCGCCGGGGGTGTACAATGAGCAGTTCTTC. Translated: CASSPPGVYNEQFF.

The V gene is TRBV20-1, the J gene TRBJ2-1; the D gene is possibly TRBD1 (6 bases). The CDR3 has 14 amino acids. The germline CDR1 and CDR2 sequences are DFQATT and SNEGSKA (reference sequence). V was trimmed by 3 bases and J by 3 bases, leaving 12 bases between them. This chain's CDR3 is CSARGARDYNEQFF. CDR3 sequence (DNA): TGCAGTGCTAGGGGGGCCAGGGACTACAATGAGCAGTTCTTC.

Notes on this clonotype: A junction boundary mismatches the germline segment, possibly from a read error. The chain employs TRBV19 and TRBJ2-1; D is undetermined. The CDR3 is made up of 13 amino acids. Germline V gene sequence: CDR1 LNHDA, CDR2 SQIVND (reference sequence). The CDR3 nucleotides read TGTGCCAGCAGTACGATTTCCTACAATGAGCAGTTCTTC. This translates into CASSTISYNEQFF.

Ten or more counts support this clonotype. The rearrangement links TRBV7-9 to TRBJ1-6; D may be TRBD1 (6 bases). The CDR3 loop spans 14 amino acids. CDR1 is SEHNR and CDR2 is FQNEAQ in the germline V gene (reference sequence). V gave up 5 bases and J gave up 9 bases, with 14 bases separating them. The CDR3, as DNA: TGTGCCAGCAGCAGGGACAAAGGGGGTTCACCCCTCCACTTT. Residues: CASSRDKGGSPLHF.

Concerning this clonotype: This sequence may be a read error, since a much larger clone differs from it by one base. The rearrangement links TRBV3-1 to TRBJ1-2; no clear D gene. The CDR3 consists of 13 residues. Germline V CDR1 and CDR2: LGHDT, YNNKEL (reference sequence). The CDR3 loop reads CASNQVADYGYTF. The DNA of the CDR3 is TGTGCCAGCAACCAAGTGGCAGACTATGGCTACACCTTC.

This rearrangement joins TRBV15 to TRBJ1-5, with D unclear. The CDR3 spans 14 residues. Trimming stripped 8 bases from V and 2 bases from J, with 13 bases between. Germline CDR1 reads LNHNV; CDR2 reads YYDKDF (reference sequence). CDR3 protein: CATGARGGNQPQHF. CDR3 nucleotides: TGTGCCACCGGAGCCCGGGGTGGCAATCAGCCCCAGCATTTT.

This clonotype was observed a few times. A much larger clone is a single base away; this may be a read error. This chain links TRBV6-5 with TRBJ2-3; 7 bases map to TRBD2. This CDR3 has 14 residues. Germline loops: CDR1 MNHEY, CDR2 SVGAGI. As DNA, the CDR3 is TGTGCCTGCAGACGGGGAGGACTAGCAGATACGCAGTATTTT. Translation: CACRRGGLADTQYF.

This clonotype has a handful of counts. This sequence joins TRBV6-4 and TRBJ2-1, with D perhaps matching TRBD1 (5 bases). The V gene's germline CDR1 is MRHNA and CDR2 SNTAGT. V shed 0 bases and J shed 6 bases, with 12 bases lying between them. CDR3 size: 15 residues. The CDR3 bases are TGTGCCAGCAGTGACTCGGCAGGGATGGCCAATGAGCAGTTCTTC. Its protein product is CASSDSAGMANEQFF.

This clonotype was recorded many times. The chain is built from TRBV10-3 and TRBJ2-3; unclear D gene. V was pared by 2 bases and J by 2 bases, with 2 bases between. Germline CDR1 reads ENHRY; CDR2 reads SYGVKD. The CDR3 has 12 residues. CDR3 loop: CAISETTDTQYF. Written as DNA, the CDR3 is TGTGCCATCAGTGAGACCACAGATACGCAGTATTTT.

This chain uses TRBV20-1 with TRBJ2-5; D might be TRBD1 (6 bases). Looked up from germline, CDR1 is DFQATT and CDR2 is SNEGSKA (reference sequence). V gave up 0 bases and J gave up 8 bases, with 16 bases separating them. This CDR3 contains 14 residues. CDR3 sequence reads: CSAREEGLGGTQYF. CDR3 bases: TGCAGTGCTAGAGAAGAAGGCTTAGGGGGTACCCAGTACTTC.

This clonotype was observed at least ten times. V and J are TRBV29-1 and TRBJ1-1, with D hard to call. The CDR3 spans 11 residues. The germline V gene has CDR1 SQVTM and CDR2 ANQGSEA. V lost 4 bases, J lost 4 bases, and 7 bases lay in between. The CDR3, as DNA: TGCAGCGTTGCCCCATTCACTGAAGCTTTCTTT. Translation: CSVAPFTEAFF.

The rearrangement joins TRBV7-3 to TRBJ2-3; TRBD1 might be the D (5 bases). The V end was cut by 2 bases, the J end by 2 bases, with 14 bases between. The CDR3 is 16 amino acids. Per germline, CDR1 SGHTA and CDR2 FQGTGA. CDR3 loop: CASSLGSGANTDTQYF. The CDR3 bases are TGTGCCAGCAGCTTAGGTTCTGGGGCCAACACAGATACGCAGTATTTT. The variable domain in full, completed from reference TRBV7-3 and TRBJ2-3, reads GAGVSQTPSNKVTEKGKYVELRCDPISGHTALYWYRQSLGQGPEFLIYFQGTGAADDSGLPNDRFFAVRPEGSVSTLKIQRTERGDSAVYLCASSLGSGANTDTQYFGPGTRLTVL.

This clonotype was counted many times. The rearrangement joins TRBV5-1 to TRBJ2-5, with 8 bases matching TRBD2. The CDR3 is made up of 15 amino acids. Germline CDR1 and CDR2: SGHRS and YFSETQ. V dropped 1 base and J dropped 9; count of bases not matched to a gene: 11. CDR3 in DNA: TGCGCCAGCAGCTTGCGCGACGGGGGGGCCGAGGCCCAGTACTTC. Translation gives CASSLRDGGAEAQYF.

The sample holds many counts of this clonotype. The chain is built from TRBV25-1 and TRBJ2-6; a weak D match, TRBD1 (6 bases). The V and J ends lost 2 bases and 0 bases respectively, with 14 bases between them. From germline, CDR1 is MGHDK and CDR2 SYGVNS. The length of the CDR3 is 18 residues. In DNA form, the CDR3 reads TGTGCCAGCAGTGAAGAAAAACAGGGAGTCTCTGGGGCCAACGTCCTGACTTTC. It codes for CASSEEKQGVSGANVLTF.

The chain links TRBV7-8 to TRBJ2-2; no reliable D call. CDR1 SGHVS and CDR2 FQNEAQ come from the germline V gene. Trimming left V 1 base short and J 0 bases short, with 9 bases between. The CDR3 covers 16 residues. CDR3 sequence: CASSLVFRPNTGELFF. CDR3 DNA: TGTGCCAGCAGCTTAGTTTTTCGTCCGAACACCGGGGAGCTGTTTTTT.

This sequence joins TRBV20-1 and TRBJ2-1; 13 bases agree with TRBD2. CDR1 and CDR2 from the germline V gene are DFQATT and SNEGSKA (reference sequence). V shed 0 bases, J shed 9 bases, and the junction held 8 bases outside the gene matches. The CDR3 has 16 residues. CDR3 nucleotide sequence: TGCAGTGCTAGAGACCTACTAGCGGGAGGGCCGATTGAGCAGTTCTTC. It codes for CSARDLLAGGPIEQFF.

This clonotype was found many times. The chain carries TRBV9 and TRBJ1-5, with 7 positions matching TRBD1. Per the germline V gene, CDR1 is SGDLS and CDR2 is YYNGEE. The CDR3 is 16 residues long. The trim removed 3 bases at V and 4 bases at J, leaving 10 bases unmatched. The CDR3 DNA sequence: TGTGCCAGCAGCGAGGGGGGACAGCTCAGGAATCAGCCCCAGCATTTT. Protein product: CASSEGGQLRNQPQHF.

This clonotype was counted many times. The genes are TRBV6-1 and TRBJ2-1, with 13 positions matching TRBD2. CDR1 is MNHNS, CDR2 SASEGT, per germline. V gave up 6 bases and J gave up 8 bases; unmatched junction bases: 13. The CDR3 is 17 residues long. The CDR3 sequence: CASSRSELAGGRDEQFF. In DNA, the CDR3 is TGTGCCAGCAGCCGAAGCGAACTAGCGGGAGGGCGCGATGAGCAGTTCTTC.

This clonotype was counted ten times or more. The V and J genes are TRBV12-3 or TRBV12-4 and TRBJ2-1; D is perhaps TRBD2 (7 bases). V gave up 6 bases and J gave up 1 base, with 13 bases separating them. The CDR3 has 15 residues. The CDR3 nucleotides are TGTGCCAGCAGCGGGGGGCGGGGGTCCTACAATGAGCAGTTCTTC. Residues: CASSGGRGSYNEQFF.

This clonotype has at least ten counts. The rearrangement joins TRBV28 to TRBJ2-3; D remains ambiguous. Per germline, CDR1 MDHEN and CDR2 SYDVKM. The CDR3 has 13 amino acids. The V gene lost 3 bases and the J gene lost 1 base, with 5 bases spanning the gap. The CDR3 DNA reads as TGTGCCAGCAGTTTTTTCCGCACAGATACGCAGTATTTT. Translation gives CASSFFRTDTQYF.

V is TRBV2 and J is TRBJ2-4; 9 bases are shared with TRBD1. Germline V gene data show CDR1 as SNHLY and CDR2 as FYNNEI. The trim removed 6 bases at V and 3 bases at J, leaving 15 bases unmatched. This CDR3 is built from 18 residues. The CDR3 nucleotides are TGTGCCAGCAGCGAACGCACAGGGGGCGGTTTTGTCAAAAACATTCAGTACTTC. This encodes CASSERTGGGFVKNIQYF.

Many counts were recorded for this clonotype. The chain recombines TRBV9 with TRBJ1-6; D unclear. This CDR3 has 14 amino acids. Germline V gene lookup returns CDR1 SGDLS and CDR2 YYNGEE. The V gene lost 0 bases and the J gene lost 10 bases, with 11 bases spanning the gap. The CDR3 nucleotides read TGTGCCAGCAGCGTAGCTCTGTCGACCTCACCCCTCCACTTT. Its protein is CASSVALSTSPLHF.

This clonotype was seen at least ten times. The rearrangement uses TRBV20-1 and TRBJ2-5, with D perhaps matching TRBD1 or TRBD2 (6 bases each). The V end was cut by 5 bases, the J end by 0 bases, with 10 bases between. The CDR3 totals 13 residues. Germline V gene lookup returns CDR1 DFQATT and CDR2 SNEGSKA (reference sequence). CDR3 nucleotides: TGCAGTGCTCCGGGGGCGTACCAAGAGACCCAGTACTTC. Its translation: CSAPGAYQETQYF.

The rearrangement links TRBV4-2 to TRBJ1-2; D is possibly TRBD1 (5 bases). The CDR3 is made up of 14 amino acids. Between the trimmed V and J ends, which lost 0 bases and 3 bases, there was a span of 8 bases. Looked up from germline, CDR1 is LGHNA and CDR2 is YNFKEQ. CDR3 DNA sequence: TGTGCCAGCAGCCAAGAGTTGACAGACTATGGCTACACCTTC. Translated, it gives CASSQELTDYGYTF.

This clonotype was recorded at least ten times. The chain is built from TRBV29-1 and TRBJ1-1; D is undetermined. Trimming pared 6 bases from V and 0 bases from J, leaving 11 bases between. CDR3 size: 13 residues. CDR1 SQVTM and CDR2 ANQGSEA come from the germline V gene. The CDR3 sequence: CSVVMPLNTEAFF. CDR3 in DNA: TGCAGCGTCGTCATGCCATTGAACACTGAAGCTTTCTTT.

On this clonotype: One base away lies a much larger clone, so this may be a sequencing read error. This rearrangement joins TRBV18 to TRBJ2-1; the match to TRBD1 covers 9 bases. CDR3 size: 15 residues. Looked up from germline, CDR1 is KGHSH and CDR2 is LQKENI. The CDR3, as DNA: TGTGCCAGCTCCCCGGGACAGGGCGCCCGCAATGGGCAGTTCTTC. Protein sequence: CASSPGQGARNGQFF.